The 29 T cell receptor beta chains reported below all come from one sample, sequenced in a study of blood T cell repertoires in COVID-19. The method was immunoSEQ multiplex PCR; TCRdb's version includes in-frame clones alone and lacks a portion of them. The table lists approximately 220,000 clones, 80% to 90% of them singletons. Sequencing used peripheral blood. The source is a woman aged 60 to 75 who had recovered from COVID-19.

The rearrangement links TRBV6-5 to TRBJ2-7; a possible D gene is TRBD1 (6 bases). The V end was cut by 2 bases, the J end by 2 bases, with 10 bases between. Germline V gene data show CDR1 as MNHEY and CDR2 as SVGAGI. The CDR3 runs 14 residues. CDR3 sequence: CASSYGRTAYEQYF. In nucleotides, the CDR3 is TGTGCCAGCAGTTACGGTAGGACAGCCTACGAGCAGTACTTC.

This sequence joins TRBV5-1 and TRBJ2-1; tentatively, D is TRBD1 (5 bases). Trimming took 5 bases from V and 4 from J, leaving 13 bases between them. Looked up from germline, CDR1 is SGHRS and CDR2 is YFSETQ. The CDR3 runs to 14 residues. CDR3 sequence: CASSPTVSYNEQFF. In DNA, the CDR3 is TGCGCCAGCAGTCCGACAGTATCATACAATGAGCAGTTCTTC.

V usage is TRBV7-2 and J usage is TRBJ2-4; 10 bases fit TRBD2. V was clipped by 6 bases and J by 2 bases; unmatched bases: 13. Germline V gene sequence: CDR1 SGHTA, CDR2 FQGNSA. The CDR3 has 18 amino acids. CDR3 bases: TGTGCCAGCAGAAAAAGCGGGGGGGCTTTATTGTCCAAAAACATTCAGTACTTC. Its protein product is CASRKSGGALLSKNIQYF.

This clone was recorded a few times. V and J are TRBV12-3 or TRBV12-4 and TRBJ2-7; D gene ambiguous. The CDR3 has 13 residues. V was clipped by 4 bases and J by 4 bases, with 11 bases between them. The DNA for the CDR3 is TGTGCCAGCAGTTCCCCTGGCCGATACGAGCAGTACTTC. Protein sequence: CASSSPGRYEQYF.

This chain links TRBV7-3 with TRBJ2-1, with 12 bases that match TRBD2. Germline V gives CDR1 SGHTA, CDR2 FQGTGA. The CDR3 consists of 16 residues. V dropped 5 bases and J dropped 10; count of bases not matched to a gene: 12. The DNA for the CDR3 is TGTGCCAGCAGCCCCTCTAGCGGGGGGGCGAGAGACGAGCAGTTCTTC. This gives the protein CASSPSSGGARDEQFF.

The genes are TRBV5-1 and TRBJ2-2, with no clear D. From germline, CDR1 is SGHRS and CDR2 YFSETQ. The CDR3 is 14 amino acids. V was shortened by 3 bases and J by 2 bases, with 8 bases between the two germline ends. CDR3 coding DNA: TGCGCCAGCAGCTGGGCCCTAAACACCGGGGAGCTGTTTTTT. As protein: CASSWALNTGELFF.

The gene calls are TRBV25-1 and TRBJ2-5; D possibly corresponds to TRBD2 (6 bases). The V gene's germline CDR1 is MGHDK and CDR2 SYGVNS. The CDR3 sequence is 14 residues long. V shed 0 bases and J shed 11 bases, with 16 bases lying between them. CDR3 region: CASSEYIPLAVQYF. The CDR3 DNA reads as TGTGCCAGCAGTGAATATATTCCACTAGCTGTTCAGTACTTC.

The V call is TRBV30, the J call TRBJ1-6; D gene ambiguous. This CDR3 region has 14 residues. Germline V lookup: CDR1 GTSNPN, CDR2 SVGIG (reference sequence). Trimming shortened V by 0 bases and J by 5 bases, and 8 bases separated the two germline ends. The CDR3: CAWSVSSNNSPLHF. The DNA of the CDR3 is TGTGCCTGGAGTGTCAGTAGCAATAATTCACCCCTCCACTTT.

The rearrangement links TRBV12-3 or TRBV12-4 to TRBJ1-1; 8 bases fit TRBD1. Losses at the gene ends were 11 bases for V and 8 bases for J; bases not matched to a gene: 4. CDR3 length equals 10 residues. The CDR3 loop reads CAVRGLEAFF. CDR3 in DNA: TGTGCCGTCAGGGGGCTGGAAGCTTTCTTT.

The V call is TRBV11-3, the J call TRBJ2-7; a weak D match, TRBD1 (6 bases). V lost 4 bases and J 2 bases, leaving 12 bases between the germline ends. Germline values: CDR1 SGHNT, CDR2 YENEEA. The CDR3 covers 14 residues. The chain's CDR3 is CASSSTDRPYEQYF. The DNA of the CDR3 is TGTGCCAGCAGCTCCACGGACAGACCCTACGAGCAGTACTTC.

V and J are TRBV7-9 and TRBJ2-7, with 10 bases lining up with TRBD1. Trimming took 4 bases from V and 8 from J; bases not matched to a gene: 8. This CDR3 region has 14 residues. CDR1 SEHNR and CDR2 FQNEAQ come from the germline V gene (reference sequence). The DNA of the CDR3 is TGTGCCAGCAGCTCCGGGACAGGGGCCCGGAAGCAGTACTTC. It specifies CASSSGTGARKQYF.

This clone was detected many times. J is TRBJ2-7 and V is TRBV5-1; 7 bases line up with TRBD1. CDR1 and CDR2 (germline): SGHRS, YFSETQ. CDR3 size: 14 residues. The junction had 7 bases not matched to a gene; V was cut back by 4 bases and J by 3 bases. The CDR3 sequence: CASSPGQAHYEQYF. The CDR3 region has the DNA TGCGCCAGCAGCCCCGGACAGGCCCACTACGAGCAGTACTTC.

The chain links TRBV4-1 to TRBJ1-5; TRBD1 matches at 8 bases. Germline CDR1 is MGHRA and CDR2 is YSYEKL. Germline trimming cut 0 bases from V and 7 bases from J; bases unmatched to any gene: 11. This CDR3 contains 17 residues. CDR3 sequence (DNA): TGCGCCAGCAGCCAAGATGCTTCCGGACAGGGTTACCAGCCCCAGCATTTT. Its translation is CASSQDASGQGYQPQHF.

The rearrangement joins TRBV3-1 (or the pseudogene TRBV3-2) to TRBJ2-5; the match to TRBD2 covers 9 bases. V was pared by 3 bases and J by 5 bases, with 7 bases of the junction left unmatched. CDR1 LGHDT and CDR2 YNNKEL come from the germline V gene (reference sequence). The CDR3 spans 15 residues. CDR3 in DNA: TGTGCCAGCAGCCAGGCGGGGGGGCGGAGGGAGACCCAGTACTTC. It is translated as CASSQAGGRRETQYF.

The CDR3, as DNA: TGTGCCAGCAGCTCCCAGGACAGGGGAGGTAACTATGGCTACACCTTC. Translated, it gives CASSSQDRGGNYGYTF. The V gene is TRBV7-9, the J gene TRBJ1-2; 9 positions agree with TRBD1. This CDR3 region has 16 residues. The germline CDR1 and CDR2 sequences are SEHNR and FQNEAQ (reference sequence). J was trimmed by 1 base and V by 4 bases; bases with no gene match: 7.

V and J are TRBV3-1 (or the pseudogene TRBV3-2) and TRBJ2-7, with D perhaps matching TRBD2 (5 bases). The V gene's germline CDR1 is LGHDT and CDR2 YNNKEL (reference sequence). The CDR3 covers 13 residues. V lost 5 bases and J lost 7, with 15 bases in between. The CDR3 coding sequence is TGTGCCAGCAGCGCGAGTTCCCGGGAAGAGCAGTACTTC. This translates into CASSASSREEQYF.

J is TRBJ1-4 and V is TRBV18; D gene uncertain. V was shortened by 2 bases and J by 4 bases, with 8 bases between the two germline ends. This CDR3 spans 14 amino acids. CDR1 is KGHSH, CDR2 LQKENI, per germline. CDR3 amino acids: CASSPETNNEKLFF. CDR3 DNA: TGTGCCAGCTCACCAGAGACTAATAATGAAAAACTGTTTTTT.

This clone has a single count. This chain joins TRBV2 and TRBJ2-3; TRBD2 matches 11 bases. V was pared by 6 bases and J by 5 bases, with 10 bases of the junction left unmatched. This CDR3 region has 16 residues. Germline V gene sequence: CDR1 SNHLY, CDR2 FYNNEI. The CDR3 sequence: CASSPMTSGVEDTQYF. The CDR3 DNA is TGTGCCAGCAGCCCGATGACTAGCGGGGTCGAAGATACGCAGTATTTT.

The genes are TRBV10-2 and TRBJ1-5; 8 positions agree with TRBD1. Germline V CDR1 and CDR2: WSHSY, SAAADI. V lost 6 bases, J lost 0 bases, and 7 bases stayed unmatched. The CDR3 totals 16 residues. The DNA of the CDR3 is TGCGCCAGCAGAGACAGGGGCGGGTATAGCAATCAGCCCCAGCATTTT. Residues: CASRDRGGYSNQPQHF.

This chain links TRBV12-3 or TRBV12-4 with TRBJ1-1; D is uncertain. This CDR3 is built from 13 residues. Trimming cost V 5 bases and J 0 bases, with 7 bases left between them. CDR3 sequence reads: CASSRLMNTEAFF. CDR3 bases: TGTGCCAGCAGTCGACTGATGAACACTGAAGCTTTCTTT.

This clone came up a few times. The V call is TRBV4-2, the J call TRBJ2-2, with TRBD1 matching over 7 bases. V shed 0 bases and J 0 bases; nucleotides not matched to a gene: 1. CDR1 and CDR2 from the germline V gene are LGHNA and YNFKEQ. This CDR3 comprises 16 residues. In DNA form, the CDR3 reads TGTGCCAGCAGCCAAGACCAGGGGGCGAACACCGGGGAGCTGTTTTTT. Amino acid sequence: CASSQDQGANTGELFF.

This clone was seen only once. The chain couples TRBV18 to TRBJ1-4; D is undetermined. The ends were cut back, 3 bases at V and 8 bases at J, with 10 bases in the middle. CDR1 is KGHSH, CDR2 LQKENI, per germline. There are 13 residues in the CDR3. The CDR3 spells CASSPGLREKLFF. CDR3 in DNA: TGTGCCAGCTCACCTGGTCTTCGGGAAAAACTGTTTTTT. The full variable domain, in which reference TRBV18 and TRBJ1-4 provide the parts outside the CDR3, is NAGVMQNPRHLVRRRGQEARLRCSPMKGHSHVYWYRQLPEEGLKFMVYLQKENIIDESGMPKERFSAEFPKEGPSILRIQQVVRGDSAAYFCASSPGLREKLFFGSGTQLSVL.

The chain combines TRBV7-3 with TRBJ2-3; 8 bases are shared with TRBD1. After removal of 5 bases from V and 5 bases from J, the junction contained 6 bases not matched to a gene. From germline, CDR1 is SGHTA and CDR2 FQGTGA. This CDR3 has 14 amino acids. The CDR3 DNA reads TGTGCCAGCAGCCCCGGGACAGGTGGAGATACGCAGTATTTT. Protein sequence: CASSPGTGGDTQYF.

The rearrangement links TRBV27 to TRBJ2-3, with 9 bases identical to TRBD1. Germline loops: CDR1 MNHEY, CDR2 SMNVEV (reference sequence). After removal of 5 bases from V and 5 bases from J, the junction contained 5 bases not matched to a gene. This CDR3 region has 14 residues. The CDR3 spells CASSGDRGLDTQYF. The CDR3 DNA sequence: TGTGCCAGCAGTGGCGACAGGGGGTTAGATACGCAGTATTTT.

The chain is built from TRBV11-2 and TRBJ2-3; 10 bases agree with TRBD2. V was clipped by 1 base and J by 11 bases; unmatched bases: 12. Germline CDR1 reads SGHAT; CDR2 reads FQNNGV. The CDR3 runs to 16 residues. The CDR3 spells CASSLGPGVAGGLQYF. DNA for the CDR3: TGTGCCAGCAGCTTAGGCCCGGGGGTAGCGGGGGGTCTGCAGTATTTT.

This clone has just a few counts. This chain connects TRBV7-9 to TRBJ1-5; possibly TRBD1 for D (5 bases). The CDR3 runs to 17 residues. CDR1 SEHNR and CDR2 FQNEAQ come from the germline V gene (reference sequence). V was cut by 6 bases and J by 6 bases, with 24 bases left in between. CDR3 residues: CASSFTPPGGVPQPQHF. CDR3 coding DNA: TGTGCCAGCAGTTTTACCCCCCCCGGAGGGGTCCCTCAGCCCCAGCATTTT.

The V and J genes are TRBV7-9 and TRBJ2-7; D is unresolved. The germline V and J ends were trimmed by 0 bases and 3 bases, with 9 bases remaining between them. From germline, CDR1 is SEHNR and CDR2 FQNEAQ (reference sequence). The CDR3 contains 14 residues. The CDR3 bases are TGTGCCAGCAGCTTAGCGGCTAGGCGCTACGAGCAGTACTTC. As protein: CASSLAARRYEQYF.

This clone appeared a single time. The CDR3 DNA is TGTGCCAGCTTGAATCGGGACAGACAAAATTCACCCCTCCACTTT. Encoded protein: CASLNRDRQNSPLHF. The chain joins TRBV6-6 to TRBJ1-6, with TRBD1 identical over 7 bases. CDR3 length: 15 amino acids. The V gene end was trimmed by 8 bases and the J gene end by 7 bases; junction bases not matched to a gene: 11. Germline CDR1 reads MNHNY; CDR2 reads SVGAGI (reference sequence).

The chain couples TRBV6-5 to TRBJ1-3; D remains unclear. Germline-derived CDR1 and CDR2 are MNHEY and SVGAGI. The V end lost 2 bases, the J end lost 2 bases, and 10 bases lay between the germline ends. The CDR3 covers 15 residues. The CDR3 here is CASSYRWSTGNTIYF. The CDR3 DNA reads TGTGCCAGCAGTTACCGATGGAGTACTGGAAACACCATATATTTT.